The 5 T cell receptor beta chains below all came from one sample that was sequenced in a study of T cell responses to AZD1222 COVID-19 vaccine. TCRdb's copy holds only in-frame clones and misses some; the assay was immunoSEQ multiplex PCR. The sample carries 150,000 to 200,000 clones, nearly 95% recorded once. Specimen: peripheral blood, collected on day 0 of AZD1222 vaccination. These receptors were taken from an adult in good health.

The chain links TRBV10-2 to TRBJ1-6; possible D gene TRBD1, 6 bases. This CDR3 has 16 amino acids. CDR1 is WSHSY and CDR2 is SAAADI in the germline V gene. The V end lost 3 bases, the J end lost 9 bases, and 18 bases lay between the germline ends. In DNA form, the CDR3 reads TGCGCCAGCAGTGACGCTCGTCGGGGGGCCGGTTCACCCCTCCACTTT. It translates to CASSDARRGAGSPLHF.

The chain links TRBV2 to TRBJ2-2; TRBD2 might be the D (6 bases). Germline assignment: CDR1 SNHLY and CDR2 FYNNEI. This CDR3 has 13 amino acids. The V gene lost 9 bases and the J gene lost 4 bases, with 12 bases spanning the gap. CDR3 nucleotide sequence: TGTGCCAGGAAGACAGCGGGCACCGGGGAGCTGTTTTTT. Protein: CARKTAGTGELFF. Supplemented by reference TRBV2 and TRBJ2-2, the full variable domain reads EPEVTQTPSHQVTQMGQEVILRCVPISNHLYFYWYRQILGQKVEFLVSFYNNEISEKSEIFDDQFSVERPDGSNFTLKIRSTKLEDSAMYFCARKTAGTGELFFGEGSRLTVL.

V usage is TRBV6-2 or TRBV6-3 and J usage is TRBJ2-2; 12 bases agree with TRBD1. The CDR3 length is 16 residues. The V gene's germline CDR1 is MNHEY and CDR2 SVGEGT. V lost 4 bases, J lost 4 bases, and 4 bases stayed unmatched. The CDR3 is CASSWGTGGITGELFF. CDR3 bases: TGTGCCAGCAGTTGGGGGACAGGGGGCATCACCGGGGAGCTGTTTTTT.

The chain employs TRBV4-2 and TRBJ1-2; D unclear. Germline V gene sequence: CDR1 LGHNA, CDR2 YNFKEQ. CDR3 size: 15 residues. V was cut by 0 bases and J by 4 bases, with 12 bases left in between. In nucleotides, the CDR3 is TGTGCCAGCAGCCAAGATCTGGTTCAAGCCTATGGCTACACCTTC. Its protein is CASSQDLVQAYGYTF.

A single count supports this clone. The rearrangement links TRBV21-1 to TRBJ2-2; the D call in the table, TRBD1, was not verified against the DNA. TRBV21-1 is a pseudogene segment. CDR3 size: 17 residues. CDR3 DNA sequence: TGTGCCAGCAGCAATATGGACAGGGGGAAGAACACCGGGGAGCTGTTTTTT. Translated: CASSNMDRGKNTGELFF.